The 2 T cell receptor beta chains presented below share a single source sample, sequenced in a study of blood T cells in healthy people across ages. PCR was performed a second time for 7 to 11 cycles using a sample-barcoded 5' primer and a J-beta primer mix. MiXCR, applied by TCRdb to the 5' RACE reads, yields one record per CDR3 protein. Here the sample spans approximately 800,000 distinct CDR3 sequences, just under 25% being singletons. The sample was also linked to a second study, of T cells of mothers and their children.

Sequences were obtained from blood. Receptors originate from a boy aged 5 to 17 in good health.

The DNA of the CDR3 is TGTGCCAGCAGTCCGGGACAGGGTTTGAAAAAACTGTTTTTT. This encodes CASSPGQGLKKLFF. The chain joins TRBV25-1 to TRBJ1-4; 9 bases are a match to TRBD1. After removal of 5 bases from V and 9 bases from J, the junction contained 7 bases not matched to a gene. Germline V gives CDR1 MGHDK, CDR2 SYGVNS. This CDR3 region has 14 residues.

This clonotype was seen a handful of times. The chain uses TRBV7-2 and TRBJ2-5; 7 bases are a match to TRBD1. Germline V lookup: CDR1 SGHTA, CDR2 FQGNSA. The CDR3 runs to 15 residues. J gave up 4 bases and V 1 base, and 6 bases lay outside the gene matches. CDR3 sequence (DNA): TGTGCCAGCAGCTTAGGGACAGGAAGGGGAGAGACCCAGTACTTC. Translating gives CASSLGTGRGETQYF.